The 17 T cell receptor beta chains given below trace back to one sample, sequenced in a study of blood T cell repertoires in COVID-19. The assay was immunoSEQ multiplex PCR, and TCRdb's table has in-frame clones only and misses some. The sample shows roughly 300,000 clones, approximately 87% of them seen only once. Sequences were obtained from peripheral blood. These receptors all stem from a woman younger than 45 with COVID-19, enrolled during active disease.

The chain is built from TRBV29-1 and TRBJ2-6, with D maybe TRBD2 (6 bases). Trimming stripped 5 bases from V and 3 bases from J, with 8 bases between. The germline V gene has CDR1 SQVTM and CDR2 ANQGSEA. The CDR3 consists of 13 residues. The CDR3 spells CSVWGVGANVLTF. Written as DNA, the CDR3 is TGCAGCGTTTGGGGGGTTGGGGCCAACGTCCTGACTTTC.

This chain joins TRBV6-1 and TRBJ1-4; D may be TRBD1 (6 bases). V was pared by 1 base and J by 5 bases, with 11 bases between. The CDR3 contains 15 residues. Germline V gives CDR1 MNHNS, CDR2 SASEGT. The CDR3 DNA is TGTGCCAGCAGTGAAGACGGACAGCTCAATGAAAAACTGTTTTTT. It translates to CASSEDGQLNEKLFF.

This chain links TRBV28 with TRBJ2-7; D is ambiguous. The germline V gene encodes CDR1 MDHEN and CDR2 SYDVKM. The V and J ends lost 6 bases and 4 bases respectively, with 10 bases between them. This CDR3 has 12 amino acids. CDR3 loop: CASSLLVYEQYF. The CDR3 DNA sequence: TGTGCCAGCAGCCTCCTAGTTTACGAGCAGTACTTC.

The chain is built from TRBV27 and TRBJ1-3; D may be TRBD1 (6 bases). The V gene lost 11 bases and the J gene lost 3 bases, with 17 bases spanning the gap. In germline, CDR1 is MNHEY, CDR2 SMNVEV (reference sequence). This CDR3 comprises 14 residues. CDR3 DNA: TGTGCCCCCCCTCACACAGGGTTTGGAAACACCATATATTTT. Amino acids: CAPPHTGFGNTIYF.

The chain recombines TRBV5-6 with TRBJ1-5, with D unresolved. CDR1 is SGHDT and CDR2 is YYEEEE in the germline V gene. V was cut by 4 bases and J by 1 base, with 6 bases left in between. This CDR3 has 13 amino acids. The CDR3 DNA reads as TGTGCCAGCAGCCGGGGAAGCAATCAGCCCCAGCATTTT. As protein: CASSRGSNQPQHF.

The gene calls are TRBV4-1 and TRBJ2-7, with 7 bases aligning to TRBD2. In germline, CDR1 is MGHRA, CDR2 YSYEKL. The CDR3 is 14 amino acids. With V trimmed by 4 bases and J by 3 bases, 6 bases remained unmatched. CDR3 amino acids: CASSPGREFYEQYF. The DNA for the CDR3 is TGCGCCAGCAGCCCGGGGAGGGAATTCTACGAGCAGTACTTC.

The rearrangement joins TRBV29-1 to TRBJ2-7; 13 bases are shared with TRBD2. Trimming removed 4 bases from V and 2 bases from J; junction bases left unmatched: 5. Germline-derived CDR1 and CDR2 are SQVTM and ANQGSEA. The CDR3 spans 15 residues. CDR3 sequence: CSVAGLAGNTYEQYF. For the CDR3, the DNA is TGCAGCGTTGCGGGACTAGCGGGGAATACCTACGAGCAGTACTTC.

This clone showed up just once. The J gene is TRBJ2-3, the V gene TRBV28; D is undetermined. This CDR3 is 14 amino acids long. Trimming removed 3 bases from V and 4 bases from J, with 11 bases in between. Looked up from germline, CDR1 is MDHEN and CDR2 is SYDVKM. The CDR3 here is CASSFRQFADTQYF. The CDR3 DNA sequence: TGTGCCAGCAGTTTCCGTCAGTTTGCAGATACGCAGTATTTT.

The chain uses TRBV27 and TRBJ2-7; TRBD2 is a possible D gene (5 bases). Germline CDR1 and CDR2: MNHEY and SMNVEV (reference sequence). This CDR3 is 14 amino acids long. V lost 7 bases and J 2 bases, leaving 15 bases between the germline ends. DNA of the CDR3: TGTGCCAGCACTGTGGACTCCGATCCCTACGAGCAGTACTTC. Encoded protein: CASTVDSDPYEQYF.

The CDR3 DNA sequence: TGCGCCAGCAGACCCACCCTAGCGGCGCAAGGGGAGCAGTACTTC. It yields the protein CASRPTLAAQGEQYF. V gene TRBV5-1 combines with J gene TRBJ2-7, with 7 bases fitting TRBD2. V shed 5 bases and J 7 bases; nucleotides not matched to a gene: 15. CDR1 is SGHRS and CDR2 is YFSETQ in the germline V gene. The CDR3 loop spans 15 amino acids. Filled out from reference TRBV5-1 and TRBJ2-7, the complete variable domain reads KAGVTQTPRYLIKTRGQQVTLSCSPISGHRSVSWYQQTPGQGLQFLFEYFSETQRNKGNFPGRFSGRQFSNSRSEMNVSTLELGDSALYLCASRPTLAAQGEQYFGPGTRLTVT.

CDR3: CASSYNTFYEQYF. As DNA, the CDR3 is TGTGCCAGCAGTTACAACACCTTTTACGAGCAGTACTTC. The chain carries TRBV6-5 and TRBJ2-7; D remains unclear. Trimming removed 2 bases at V and 4 bases at J, with 9 bases between. This CDR3 is 13 amino acids long. Germline CDR1 and CDR2: MNHEY and SVGAGI.

The chain couples TRBV7-2 to TRBJ2-4, with D unresolved. The CDR3 extends over 13 amino acids. Trimming stripped 3 bases from V and 7 bases from J, with 10 bases between. The germline gives CDR1 SGHTA, CDR2 FQGNSA. This CDR3 is CASSLGAQNIQYF. The CDR3 coding sequence is TGTGCCAGCAGCTTGGGCGCACAGAACATTCAGTACTTC. Using reference TRBV7-2 and TRBJ2-4 for the parts outside the CDR3, the full variable domain is GAGVSQSPSNKVTEKGKDVELRCDPISGHTALYWYRQSLGQGLEFLIYFQGNSAPDKSGLPSDRFSAERTGGSVSTLTIQRTQQEDSAVYLCASSLGAQNIQYFGAGTRLSVL.

The chain employs TRBV19 and TRBJ2-3; 7 positions agree with TRBD1. The CDR3 runs 17 residues. Trimming removed 5 bases from V and 4 bases from J; junction bases left unmatched: 15. The V gene's germline CDR1 is LNHDA and CDR2 SQIVND (reference sequence). CDR3 sequence reads: CASSESIVGGRADTQYF. The CDR3 DNA reads TGTGCCAGTAGTGAAAGTATCGTAGGGGGCAGGGCAGATACGCAGTATTTT.

The rearrangement joins TRBV3-1 (or the pseudogene TRBV3-2) to TRBJ2-7, with TRBD2 matching 8 bases. V was clipped by 2 bases and J by 0 bases; unmatched bases: 6. Germline values: CDR1 LGHDT, CDR2 YNNKEL (reference sequence). This CDR3 comprises 16 residues. CDR3 in amino acids: CASSQFLAGNSYEQYF. The CDR3 DNA is TGTGCCAGCAGCCAATTTCTAGCGGGTAACTCCTACGAGCAGTACTTC.

V gene TRBV7-9 combines with J gene TRBJ2-6; TRBD1 agrees at 10 bases. The CDR3 extends over 18 amino acids. Germline CDR1 and CDR2: SEHNR and FQNEAQ (reference sequence). After removal of 7 bases from V and 0 bases from J, the junction contained 9 bases not matched to a gene. CDR3 bases: TGTGCCAGCATCGGGACAGGGGCTAGTATCTCTGGGGCCAACGTCCTGACTTTC. Translation gives CASIGTGASISGANVLTF.

This clone occurred once. V gene TRBV9 combines with J gene TRBJ2-7; 7 nucleotides match TRBD1. This CDR3 contains 14 residues. After removal of 4 bases from V and 3 bases from J, the junction contained 7 bases not matched to a gene. Germline CDR1 is SGDLS and CDR2 is YYNGEE. CDR3 protein: CASSFRTGNYEQYF. The CDR3 DNA sequence: TGTGCCAGCAGCTTCAGGACAGGAAACTACGAGCAGTACTTC.

CDR3 coding DNA: TGTGCCAGCATCCCCCAGGGCCCAAGCTCGGAGACCCAGTACTTC. Translation: CASIPQGPSSETQYF. The chain links TRBV7-9 to TRBJ2-5; D possibly corresponds to TRBD1 (5 bases). Germline CDR1 is SEHNR and CDR2 is FQNEAQ (reference sequence). The CDR3 sequence is 15 residues long. The V end lost 7 bases, the J end lost 5 bases, and 20 bases lay between the germline ends.